Presented here are 24 T cell receptor beta chains from one specimen sequenced in a study of cytotoxic CD8 clonotypes in ibrutinib-treated CLL. TCRdb keeps only in-frame clones here, not all; method: immunoSEQ multiplex PCR. Here the sample spans some 120,000 clones, approximately 80% being singletons. The material was PBMCs, obtained after 24 months of ibrutinib treatment. The receptors come from a human donor with chronic lymphocytic leukemia.

V gene TRBV4-1 combines with J gene TRBJ1-1; the D is unclear. Germline lookup yields CDR1 MGHRA and CDR2 YSYEKL. Trimming removed 2 bases from V and 1 base from J, with 20 bases in between. There are 18 residues in the CDR3. The CDR3 DNA reads as TGCGCCAGCAGCCAATGGCCGCGGGGAAGCCAAAGGAACACTGAAGCTTTCTTT. Encoded protein: CASSQWPRGSQRNTEAFF.

This clone was seen once. The CDR3 loop is CASSPGTTYNEQFF. The CDR3 DNA follows: TGTGCCAGCAGCCCGGGGACAACCTACAATGAGCAGTTCTTC. The genes are TRBV5-4 and TRBJ2-1, with a possible D match to TRBD1 (6 bases). Trimming left V 4 bases short and J 2 bases short, with 10 bases between. Germline V CDR1 and CDR2: SGHNT, YYREEE (reference sequence). The CDR3 totals 14 residues.

V usage is TRBV6-5 and J usage is TRBJ1-5, with D unresolved. CDR3 length equals 14 residues. Germline V CDR1 and CDR2: MNHEY, SVGAGI. The germline V and J ends were trimmed by 2 bases and 1 base, with 6 bases remaining between them. This chain's CDR3 is CASSYQNSNQPQHF. In nucleotides, the CDR3 is TGTGCCAGCAGTTACCAAAACAGCAATCAGCCCCAGCATTTT.

This clone was found once. The CDR3 spells CASSLARGQSSYEQYF. The CDR3 DNA reads as TGTGCCAGCAGCTTAGCGCGGGGTCAGAGCTCCTACGAGCAGTACTTC. V and J are TRBV11-2 and TRBJ2-7, with TRBD2 as a possible D gene (6 bases). The CDR3 runs to 16 residues. V gave up 1 base and J gave up 0 bases, with 13 bases separating them. The germline V gene has CDR1 SGHAT and CDR2 FQNNGV.

Concerning this clone: The junction does not match germline at one end; this may be a read error. The genes are TRBV7-9 and TRBJ1-3; D uncertain. There are 14 residues in the CDR3. Germline CDR1 is SEHNR and CDR2 is FQNEAQ (reference sequence). The CDR3 is CANSSPESGNTIYF. The CDR3 coding sequence is TGTGCCAACAGCTCCCCGGAGTCTGGAAACACCATATATTTT.

The chain joins TRBV6-6 to TRBJ2-6; perhaps TRBD1 as D (5 bases). Trimming took 6 bases from V and 4 from J, leaving 10 bases between them. There are 14 residues in the CDR3. Germline CDR1 and CDR2: MNHNY and SVGAGI (reference sequence). CDR3 coding DNA: TGTGCCAGCAGCCCTTCAGGGGGGGCCAACGTCCTGACTTTC. Its protein is CASSPSGGANVLTF.

This clone came up once. DNA for the CDR3: TGTGCCTGGAGCGCGTGGGGAGGCAATCAGCCCCAGCATTTT. Translating it yields CAWSAWGGNQPQHF. V is TRBV30 and J is TRBJ1-5; no definite D call. This CDR3 is 14 amino acids long. Germline V gene sequence: CDR1 GTSNPN, CDR2 SVGIG (reference sequence). Trimming pared 3 bases from V and 2 bases from J, leaving 11 bases between.

This chain uses TRBV7-2 with TRBJ2-2; D might be TRBD1 (6 bases). The CDR3 extends over 15 amino acids. Trimming pared 3 bases from V and 3 bases from J, leaving 11 bases between. The germline V gene has CDR1 SGHTA and CDR2 FQGNSA. This CDR3 is CASSFAGVDTGELFF. CDR3 DNA sequence: TGTGCCAGCAGCTTTGCAGGGGTGGACACCGGGGAGCTGTTTTTT.

The chain combines TRBV29-1 with TRBJ2-3; D possibly corresponds to TRBD2 (6 bases). The CDR3 is 14 amino acids. CDR1 and CDR2 from the germline V gene are SQVTM and ANQGSEA. With 1 base removed from V and 0 bases from J, the gap between germline ends came to 8 bases. The CDR3 loop is CSVEGRGSTDTQYF. Written as DNA, the CDR3 is TGCAGCGTTGAAGGGAGGGGTAGCACAGATACGCAGTATTTT.

V gene TRBV28 combines with J gene TRBJ2-7; the D gene is possibly TRBD1 (6 bases). The CDR3 has 12 residues. Trimming took off 5 bases at V and 5 bases at J, with 10 bases between the two ends. From germline, CDR1 is MDHEN and CDR2 SYDVKM. The CDR3: CASSGQWDEQYF. CDR3 nucleotide sequence: TGTGCCAGCAGTGGACAGTGGGACGAGCAGTACTTC.

The chain has TRBV7-9 and TRBJ1-5; 7 bases map to TRBD1. V dropped 5 bases and J dropped 5; count of bases not matched to a gene: 3. The CDR3 is made up of 13 amino acids. The germline V gene has CDR1 SEHNR and CDR2 FQNEAQ (reference sequence). The CDR3 here is CASSDTGDQPQHF. The CDR3 bases are TGTGCCAGCAGCGATACAGGGGATCAGCCCCAGCATTTT.

The rearrangement joins TRBV5-4 to TRBJ2-4; 8 bases agree with TRBD1. The V segment lost 4 bases and the J segment 6 bases; nucleotides outside the gene matches: 6. The CDR3 spans 14 residues. Germline values: CDR1 SGHNT, CDR2 YYREEE (reference sequence). This chain's CDR3 is CASSKDRDVNIQYF. The DNA for the CDR3 is TGTGCCAGCAGCAAGGACAGGGATGTAAACATTCAGTACTTC.

This clone came up once. CDR3 protein: CASSVALLAPPGGLGGTEAFF. In DNA form, the CDR3 reads TGTGCCAGCAGCGTAGCCCTATTAGCCCCACCAGGGGGGCTGGGGGGCACTGAAGCTTTCTTT. The rearrangement links TRBV9 to TRBJ1-1; 7 bases line up with TRBD1. CDR1 is SGDLS, CDR2 YYNGEE, per germline. The V segment lost 0 bases and the J segment 4 bases; nucleotides outside the gene matches: 24. The CDR3 totals 21 residues.

This chain links TRBV30 with TRBJ2-3; D might be TRBD1 (6 bases). The germline V gene encodes CDR1 GTSNPN and CDR2 SVGIG (reference sequence). The CDR3 consists of 14 residues. V was cut by 1 base and J by 2 bases, with 10 bases left in between. The CDR3 sequence: CAWSADSYTDTQYF. As DNA, the CDR3 is TGTGCCTGGAGTGCGGACAGCTACACAGATACGCAGTATTTT.

The chain employs TRBV7-3 and TRBJ1-3; D uncertain. Between the trimmed V and J ends, which lost 5 bases and 2 bases, there was a span of 7 bases. This CDR3 has 13 residues. Per germline, CDR1 SGHTA and CDR2 FQGTGA. The chain's CDR3 is CASSRYPGNTIYF. In DNA, the CDR3 is TGTGCCAGCAGCCGTTACCCTGGAAACACCATATATTTT.

This clone was observed a single time. The chain uses TRBV5-4 and TRBJ1-2; D is possibly TRBD1 (5 bases). Germline V gene data show CDR1 as SGHNT and CDR2 as YYREEE (reference sequence). There are 12 residues in the CDR3. Deletions cut 4 bases from V and 5 bases from J, with 9 bases between. The CDR3 loop is CASSLRQYGYTF. CDR3 in DNA: TGTGCCAGCAGCCTTAGACAGTATGGCTACACCTTC.

This chain links TRBV9 with TRBJ2-2, with 9 bases identical to TRBD1. After removal of 2 bases from V and 5 bases from J, the junction contained 1 base not matched to a gene. CDR3 size: 14 residues. Per the germline V gene, CDR1 is SGDLS and CDR2 is YYNGEE. CDR3 coding DNA: TGTGCCAGCAGCGTGGGACAGGGAACCGGGGAGCTGTTTTTT. Translating it yields CASSVGQGTGELFF.

The rearrangement links TRBV7-6 to TRBJ1-3; 8 nucleotides agree with TRBD1. CDR3 size: 18 residues. Germline CDR1 reads SGHVS; CDR2 reads FNYEAQ. J lost 0 bases, V lost 1 base, and 8 bases had no gene match. The DNA for the CDR3 is TGTGCCAGCAGCTTAGGGACGGGACAGGCTTACTCTGGAAACACCATATATTTT. Encoded protein: CASSLGTGQAYSGNTIYF.

J is TRBJ1-2 and V is TRBV11-3; unclear D gene. This CDR3 is built from 12 residues. In germline, CDR1 is SGHNT, CDR2 YENEEA. V lost 4 bases and J 8 bases, leaving 11 bases between the germline ends. The CDR3 is CASSSFYDGYTF. As DNA, the CDR3 is TGTGCCAGCAGCTCTTTTTATGACGGCTACACCTTC.

The chain recombines TRBV7-2 with TRBJ2-1; D remains ambiguous. CDR3 length: 13 amino acids. Trimming took off 2 bases at V and 8 bases at J, with 10 bases between the two ends. From germline, CDR1 is SGHTA and CDR2 FQGNSA. The CDR3 region is CASSLSIGDEQFF. The CDR3 coding sequence is TGTGCCAGCAGCTTAAGCATCGGTGATGAGCAGTTCTTC.

V gene TRBV19 combines with J gene TRBJ2-6; D remains unclear. The length of the CDR3 is 15 residues. Deletions cut 5 bases from V and 0 bases from J, with 8 bases between. Germline V gene data show CDR1 as LNHDA and CDR2 as SQIVND (reference sequence). This CDR3 is CASSPDGSGANVLTF. DNA for the CDR3: TGTGCCAGTAGTCCTGACGGCTCTGGGGCCAACGTCCTGACTTTC.

This clone was counted once. The rearrangement uses TRBV5-1 and TRBJ2-2; 12 bases line up with TRBD2. V was clipped by 4 bases and J by 4 bases; unmatched bases: 14. The CDR3 loop spans 19 amino acids. Germline V gene lookup returns CDR1 SGHRS and CDR2 YFSETQ. The CDR3 region has the DNA TGCGCCAGCAGCCTCCCGACTAGCGGGGGACTAATCGCCACCGGGGAGCTGTTTTTT. It codes for CASSLPTSGGLIATGELFF.

The chain employs TRBV27 and TRBJ1-2; 7 bases match TRBD1. V shed 8 bases and J 1 base; nucleotides not matched to a gene: 4. Per germline, CDR1 MNHEY and CDR2 SMNVEV (reference sequence). CDR3 length equals 13 residues. The chain's CDR3 is CASSGDSNYGYTF. CDR3 sequence (DNA): TGTGCCAGCTCCGGGGACAGTAACTATGGCTACACCTTC.

A remark on this clone: At one boundary the junction diverges from the germline segment, which might be a read error. J is TRBJ2-5 and V is TRBV9, with 12 bases lining up with TRBD2. Germline lookup yields CDR1 SGDLS and CDR2 YYNGEE. CDR3 length: 14 amino acids. CDR3 region: CASSVGAASSGGDF. The DNA of the CDR3 is TGTGCCAGCAGCGTAGGTGCCGCTTCTAGCGGGGGGGACTTC.